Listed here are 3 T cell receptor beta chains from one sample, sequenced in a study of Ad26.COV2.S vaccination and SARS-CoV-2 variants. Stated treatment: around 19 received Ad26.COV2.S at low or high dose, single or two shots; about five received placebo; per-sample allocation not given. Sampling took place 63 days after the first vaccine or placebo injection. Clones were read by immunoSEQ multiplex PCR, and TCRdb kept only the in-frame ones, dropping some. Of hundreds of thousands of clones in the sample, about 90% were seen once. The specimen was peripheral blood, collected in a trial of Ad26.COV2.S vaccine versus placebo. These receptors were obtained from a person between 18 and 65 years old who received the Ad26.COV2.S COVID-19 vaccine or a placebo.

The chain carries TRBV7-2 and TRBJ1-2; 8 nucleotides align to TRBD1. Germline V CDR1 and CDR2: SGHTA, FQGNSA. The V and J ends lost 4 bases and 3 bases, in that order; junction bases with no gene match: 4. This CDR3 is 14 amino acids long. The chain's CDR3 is CASSSGQVDYGYTF. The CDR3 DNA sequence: TGTGCCAGCAGCTCGGGACAGGTTGACTATGGCTACACCTTC.

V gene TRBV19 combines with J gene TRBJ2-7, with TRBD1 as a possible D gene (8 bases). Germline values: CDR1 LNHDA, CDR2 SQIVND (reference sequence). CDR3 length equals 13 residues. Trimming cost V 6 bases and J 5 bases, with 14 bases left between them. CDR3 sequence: CASRNRGGNEQYF. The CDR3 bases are TGTGCCAGTAGGAACAGGGGGGGAAACGAGCAGTACTTC. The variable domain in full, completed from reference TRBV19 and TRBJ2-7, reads DGGITQSPKYLFRKEGQNVTLSCEQNLNHDAMYWYRQDPGQGLRLIYYSQIVNDFQKGDIAEGYSVSREKKESFPLTVTSAQKNPTAFYLCASRNRGGNEQYFGPGTRLTVT.

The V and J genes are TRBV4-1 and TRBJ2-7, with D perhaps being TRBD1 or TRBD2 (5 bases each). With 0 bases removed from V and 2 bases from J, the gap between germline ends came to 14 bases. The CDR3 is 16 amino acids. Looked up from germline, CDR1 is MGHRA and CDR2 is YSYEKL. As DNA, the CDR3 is TGCGCCAGCAGCCAAGAAGGCAGGGTCGGGACCTACGAGCAGTACTTC. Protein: CASSQEGRVGTYEQYF.